This TCR beta chain was found in a study of breast tumors, draining lymph nodes, adjacent tissues. Remarks on this clonotype: No antigen is known for it.

Broader study findings: That most tumor T cells come from lymph nodes remained unproven. Luminal-like breast cancer showed significantly higher tumor–nontumor repertoire similarity than basal-like.

TCRdb re-analysed the multiplex PCR reads in MiXCR, keeping a single row per CDR3 protein. The table lists under 25,000 distinct CDR3 sequences, about 45% of them singletons. Trimming took off 5 bases at V and 1 base at J, with 12 bases between the two ends. This CDR3 has 15 residues. Germline CDR1 and CDR2: SGHVS and FNYEAQ. V gene TRBV7-6 combines with J gene TRBJ2-1, with a possible D match to TRBD1 (6 bases). Sequencing used breast tumor tissue. The origin of this receptor is a female donor with breast cancer. Some clones in this sample may be carry-over from other donors' samples. CDR3 residues: CASSPGVGSYNEQFF. CDR3 nucleotides: TGTGCCAGCAGCCCAGGGGTAGGGTCCTACAATGAGCAGTTCTTC.